These 23 T cell receptor beta chains came from one sample sequenced in a study of ipilimumab plus nivolumab after autologous stem cell transplantation. Profiled with immunoSEQ multiplex PCR; TCRdb holds only in-frame clones, not every one. Altogether roughly 86,000 clones are present, around 80% being singletons, with the ten largest covering around 2%. The starting material was PBMCs, obtained in a trial of ipilimumab plus nivolumab as post-transplant consolidation. All receptors come from a male donor with diffuse large B-cell lymphoma.

The J gene is TRBJ2-2, the V gene TRBV6-5; D perhaps matches TRBD1 (5 bases). This CDR3 is 16 amino acids long. CDR1 MNHEY and CDR2 SVGAGI come from the germline V gene. Between the trimmed V and J ends, which lost 0 bases and 11 bases, there was a span of 19 bases. In DNA form, the CDR3 reads TGTGCCAGCAGTTACTCGGGTCGGCAGGGCATTGGAGAGCTGTTTTTT. Translated: CASSYSGRQGIGELFF.

V gene TRBV15 combines with J gene TRBJ2-1; 10 bases match TRBD2. Germline V gene data show CDR1 as LNHNV and CDR2 as YYDKDF (reference sequence). This CDR3 has 16 amino acids. The junction had 3 bases not matched to a gene; V was cut back by 1 base and J by 3 bases. CDR3 nucleotide sequence: TGTGCCACCAGCAGAGGGGCTAGCGGGGGCTACAATGAGCAGTTCTTC. Protein product: CATSRGASGGYNEQFF.

This chain links TRBV7-8 with TRBJ2-7, with 9 bases identical to TRBD2. The V gene end was trimmed by 2 bases and the J gene end by 0 bases; junction bases not matched to a gene: 2. The CDR3 sequence is 15 residues long. The germline CDR1 and CDR2 sequences are SGHVS and FQNEAQ. In nucleotides, the CDR3 is TGTGCCAGCAGCTTATCGGGACTAGCCTCCTACGAGCAGTACTTC. Its protein is CASSLSGLASYEQYF.

This clone was counted once. The V call is TRBV29-1, the J call TRBJ2-1; 7 bases align to TRBD1. V was clipped by 7 bases and J by 10 bases; unmatched bases: 16. Per the germline V gene, CDR1 is SQVTM and CDR2 is ANQGSEA. This CDR3 has 14 amino acids. CDR3 sequence reads: CSGYDRAVWWEQFF. In nucleotides, the CDR3 is TGCAGCGGCTATGACAGGGCTGTATGGTGGGAGCAGTTCTTC.

The gene calls are TRBV4-2 and TRBJ1-5; TRBD1 agrees at 7 bases. Germline CDR1 and CDR2: LGHNA and YNFKEQ. Germline trimming cut 0 bases from V and 6 bases from J; bases unmatched to any gene: 8. The CDR3 spans 16 residues. CDR3 nucleotides: TGTGCCAGCAGCCAAGATGCGACAGGGTCCTGTCAGCCCCAGCATTTT. It specifies CASSQDATGSCQPQHF.

The gene calls are TRBV7-8 and TRBJ2-1, with 9 positions matching TRBD2. Germline V lookup: CDR1 SGHVS, CDR2 FQNEAQ. This CDR3 spans 17 amino acids. After removal of 1 base from V and 4 bases from J, the junction contained 8 bases not matched to a gene. CDR3 in DNA: TGTGCCAGCAGCTTAGTTCTTGGTAGCGGGGGTTACAATGAGCAGTTCTTC. It yields the protein CASSLVLGSGGYNEQFF. Filled out from reference TRBV7-8 and TRBJ2-1, the complete variable domain reads GAGVSQSPRYKVAKRGQDVALRCDPISGHVSLFWYQQALGQGPEFLTYFQNEAQLDKSGLPSDRFFAERPEGSVSTLKIQRTQQEDSAVYLCASSLVLGSGGYNEQFFGPGTRLTVL.

This sequence joins TRBV5-1 and TRBJ1-1, with TRBD1 as a possible D gene (5 bases). Between the trimmed V and J ends, which lost 4 bases and 3 bases, there was a span of 13 bases. Germline CDR1 is SGHRS and CDR2 is YFSETQ. The CDR3 is 14 amino acids. The DNA for the CDR3 is TGCGCCAGCAGCGACCAGGGTGGTGACACTGAAGCTTTCTTT. Translating gives CASSDQGGDTEAFF. Full variable domain (outside the CDR3, taken from reference TRBV5-1 and TRBJ1-1): KAGVTQTPRYLIKTRGQQVTLSCSPISGHRSVSWYQQTPGQGLQFLFEYFSETQRNKGNFPGRFSGRQFSNSRSEMNVSTLELGDSALYLCASSDQGGDTEAFFGQGTRLTVV.

The J gene is TRBJ1-6, the V gene TRBV4-1; D is unclear. The V gene lost 1 base and the J gene lost 0 bases, with 10 bases spanning the gap. The CDR3 consists of 17 residues. Germline V gene lookup returns CDR1 MGHRA and CDR2 YSYEKL. CDR3 sequence reads: CASSQGTVSSYNSPLHF. In DNA, the CDR3 is TGCGCCAGCAGCCAAGGGACGGTCAGCTCCTATAATTCACCCCTCCACTTT.

This clone was detected once. The chain combines TRBV6-4 with TRBJ1-2; TRBD1 matches at 8 bases. Germline V gene lookup returns CDR1 MRHNA and CDR2 SNTAGT. CDR3 size: 16 residues. Unmatched junction bases numbered 11, after V lost 4 bases and J lost 4 bases. The CDR3 DNA is TGTGCCAGCAGTGCCATTCCGGGACAGGTCTTCTATGGCTACACCTTC. This translates into CASSAIPGQVFYGYTF.

J is TRBJ2-3 and V is TRBV5-4, with D perhaps given as TRBD1 or TRBD2 (5 bases each). The V gene lost 0 bases and the J gene lost 8 bases, with 7 bases spanning the gap. The germline gives CDR1 SGHNT, CDR2 YYREEE (reference sequence). The CDR3 has 12 amino acids. CDR3 in DNA: TGTGCCAGCAGCTTGGCGGGGACTACGCAGTATTTT. This translates into CASSLAGTTQYF.

V usage is TRBV5-1 and J usage is TRBJ2-6, with D possibly matching TRBD2 (5 bases). The CDR3 runs 16 residues. Per the germline V gene, CDR1 is SGHRS and CDR2 is YFSETQ. The ends were cut back, 0 bases at V and 0 bases at J, with 7 bases in the middle. This chain's CDR3 is CASSLVGSSGANVLTF. The DNA of the CDR3 is TGCGCCAGCAGCTTGGTAGGGAGCTCTGGGGCCAACGTCCTGACTTTC.

The J gene is TRBJ1-1, the V gene TRBV4-2; no clear D gene. V was pared by 4 bases and J by 1 base, with 10 bases between. The germline CDR1 and CDR2 sequences are LGHNA and YNFKEQ. This CDR3 contains 14 residues. The CDR3 sequence is CASSPGAENTEAFF. In DNA form, the CDR3 reads TGTGCCAGCAGCCCAGGAGCCGAGAACACTGAAGCTTTCTTT.

This clone was found once. The V and J genes are TRBV5-5 and TRBJ1-1; D call uncertain. V shed 0 bases and J shed 1 base, with 7 bases lying between them. There are 14 residues in the CDR3. The germline gives CDR1 SGHKS, CDR2 YYEKEE (reference sequence). The CDR3 here is CASSLVTQNTEAFF. Here the CDR3 DNA reads TGTGCCAGCAGCTTGGTAACACAGAACACTGAAGCTTTCTTT.

The V and J genes are TRBV7-3 and TRBJ2-3; D gene ambiguous. Trimming removed 1 base at V and 1 base at J, with 3 bases between. The CDR3 loop spans 13 amino acids. Looked up from germline, CDR1 is SGHTA and CDR2 is FQGTGA. CDR3 protein: CASSLIGTDTQYF. CDR3 in DNA: TGTGCCAGCAGCTTAATCGGCACAGATACGCAGTATTTT. Supplemented by reference TRBV7-3 and TRBJ2-3, the full variable domain reads GAGVSQTPSNKVTEKGKYVELRCDPISGHTALYWYRQSLGQGPEFLIYFQGTGAADDSGLPNDRFFAVRPEGSVSTLKIQRTERGDSAVYLCASSLIGTDTQYFGPGTRLTVL.

V and J are TRBV11-2 and TRBJ1-2; TRBD1 agrees at 10 bases. Germline trimming cut 6 bases from V and 7 bases from J; bases unmatched to any gene: 5. CDR1 is SGHAT and CDR2 is FQNNGV in the germline V gene. The CDR3 loop spans 13 amino acids. DNA for the CDR3: TGTGCCAGCAGTGGTGACAGGGGGCTTGGCTACACCTTC. Translation gives CASSGDRGLGYTF.

In its sample, this clone was seen a few times. The rearrangement links TRBV6-1 to TRBJ1-5; D remains unclear. Germline-derived CDR1 and CDR2 are MNHNS and SASEGT. Trimming shortened V by 2 bases and J by 4 bases, and 9 bases separated the two germline ends. The CDR3 totals 14 residues. In nucleotides, the CDR3 is TGTGCCAGCAGTGAAATGTCCAAGAATCAGCCCCAGCATTTT. Amino acid sequence: CASSEMSKNQPQHF.

This clone was counted between two and nine times. The CDR3 nucleotides read TGCGCCAGCAGCCAAGGTCGGCCAGGCGTATCATACTCTGGAAACACCATATATTTT. Protein: CASSQGRPGVSYSGNTIYF. The chain links TRBV4-3 to TRBJ1-3; D uncertain. CDR1 is LGHNA, CDR2 YSLEER, per germline. The CDR3 runs 19 residues. V lost 1 base and J 0 bases, leaving 19 bases between the germline ends.

This clone was detected only a few times. The chain has TRBV1 and TRBJ2-2. TRBV1 is shown as a pseudogene. This CDR3 comprises 17 residues. In DNA form, the CDR3 reads TGCACCAGCAGCCAAGATCGGGGCTCCTCGAACACCGGGGAGCTGTTTTTT. It encodes CTSSQDRGSSNTGELFF.

This chain connects TRBV4-1 to TRBJ2-3; D might be TRBD2 (5 bases). The CDR3 is 16 residues long. Germline V gene lookup returns CDR1 MGHRA and CDR2 YSYEKL. The V end was cut by 0 bases, the J end by 0 bases, with 10 bases between. CDR3 nucleotide sequence: TGCGCCAGCAGCCAAGATAGGCTAGCAAGCACAGATACGCAGTATTTT. Protein product: CASSQDRLASTDTQYF.

J is TRBJ2-5 and V is TRBV5-1; 12 nucleotides line up with TRBD1. V gave up 4 bases and J gave up 4 bases; unmatched junction bases: 2. Germline CDR1 and CDR2: SGHRS and YFSETQ. This CDR3 contains 14 residues. CDR3 residues: CASSPGQGAETQYF. As DNA, the CDR3 is TGCGCCAGCAGCCCGGGACAGGGGGCAGAGACCCAGTACTTC. Based on the CDR3 plus reference TRBV5-1 and TRBJ2-5, the full variable domain is KAGVTQTPRYLIKTRGQQVTLSCSPISGHRSVSWYQQTPGQGLQFLFEYFSETQRNKGNFPGRFSGRQFSNSRSEMNVSTLELGDSALYLCASSPGQGAETQYFGPGTRLLVL.

This clone came up a few times. The J gene is TRBJ1-5, the V gene TRBV18, with 8 bases lining up with TRBD1. This CDR3 spans 13 amino acids. Per the germline V gene, CDR1 is KGHSH and CDR2 is LQKENI. The V gene end was trimmed by 6 bases and the J gene end by 6 bases; junction bases not matched to a gene: 4. CDR3 sequence (DNA): TGTGCCAGCTCGCTAGACAGGGGTCAGCCCCAGCATTTT. This codes for CASSLDRGQPQHF.

CDR3 in DNA: TGTGCCATCAGTGAGTTTGCTCCCGGGGAGCTGTTTTTT. Amino acid sequence: CAISEFAPGELFF. This sequence joins TRBV10-3 and TRBJ2-2; D ambiguous. Deletions cut 1 base from V and 6 bases from J, with 6 bases between. Germline loops: CDR1 ENHRY, CDR2 SYGVKD. The CDR3 is 13 residues long.

This clone was recorded a few times. V is TRBV12-2 and J is TRBJ1-2; the table's D call TRBD1 went unverified against the DNA. TRBV12-2 is a pseudogene segment. The CDR3 consists of 14 residues. The CDR3, as DNA: TGTGCAAGTCGCTTCTGCAGGGGGCTTTATGGCTACACCTTC. Amino acids: CASRFCRGLYGYTF.